This TCR beta chain is drawn from a study of circulating and synovial CD4+ cells in juvenile arthritis. Study-level results: Bulk blood CD4 repertoires were more diverse than these. Bulk blood CD4 samples held at least an order of magnitude more or fewer genomes than CPL. Measured synovium overlap likely understates the true shared repertoire.

Donors were patients with active juvenile idiopathic arthritis. Method: immunoSEQ multiplex PCR; TCRdb's copy keeps in-frame clones and lacks some. The table has fewer than 35,000 clones, over 95% seen once. Regarding this clone: Its antigen is undetermined.

Germline CDR1 reads SGHNT; CDR2 reads YENEEA. CDR3 length: 12 amino acids. The V gene lost 5 bases and the J gene lost 6 bases, with 9 bases spanning the gap. This chain links TRBV11-3 with TRBJ2-3; D gene unclear. The sample consisted of CD4+ T cells from blood. The clonotype originates from a human donor with juvenile idiopathic arthritis. In nucleotides, the CDR3 is TGTGCCAGCAGCCCCGGTTCTGATACGCAGTATTTT. It specifies CASSPGSDTQYF.